One and the same sample provided the 30 T cell receptor beta chains below, sequenced in a study of blood T cell repertoires in COVID-19. The assay was immunoSEQ multiplex PCR, and TCRdb's table has in-frame clones only and misses some. The sample consists of 100,000 to 120,000 clones, 85% of them appearing once. Source material: peripheral blood. These TCRs come from a woman aged 60-75 years with COVID-19, enrolled during active disease.

The chain couples TRBV27 to TRBJ1-2; 8 bases align to TRBD1. The length of the CDR3 is 16 residues. Germline lookup yields CDR1 MNHEY and CDR2 SMNVEV (reference sequence). With 8 bases clipped from V and 4 bases from J, the junction kept 15 bases outside the gene matches. The chain's CDR3 is CASGTAPGGAGYGYTF. As DNA, the CDR3 is TGTGCCAGCGGTACGGCCCCAGGGGGCGCCGGCTATGGCTACACCTTC.

This chain joins TRBV12-3 or TRBV12-4 and TRBJ2-7, with a possible D match to TRBD1 (5 bases). The CDR3 is 11 amino acids. V shed 1 base and J shed 11 bases, with 9 bases lying between them. Here the CDR3 reads CASSLDRTEYF. The CDR3 nucleotides read TGTGCCAGCAGTTTAGACAGGACGGAGTACTTC.

The CDR3 sequence: CASSDPGGIRNTEAFF. DNA for the CDR3: TGTGCCAGCAGTGACCCAGGGGGCATCAGAAACACTGAAGCTTTCTTT. The chain couples TRBV9 to TRBJ1-1, with 8 bases matching TRBD1. The CDR3 is 16 amino acids. After removal of 5 bases from V and 2 bases from J, the junction contained 11 bases not matched to a gene. Per the germline V gene, CDR1 is SGDLS and CDR2 is YYNGEE.

The J gene is TRBJ1-1, the V gene TRBV4-2; TRBD1 might be the D (5 bases). The CDR3 has 14 amino acids. V was clipped by 5 bases and J by 4 bases, with 14 bases between them. The V gene's germline CDR1 is LGHNA and CDR2 YNFKEQ. The CDR3 here is CASSKERGGTEAFF. In nucleotides, the CDR3 is TGTGCCAGCAGCAAGGAACGGGGGGGCACTGAAGCTTTCTTT.

V and J are TRBV7-2 and TRBJ2-5; D call uncertain. CDR1 is SGHTA, CDR2 FQGNSA, per germline. The CDR3 is 14 amino acids. With 1 base removed from V and 5 bases from J, the gap between germline ends came to 11 bases. The CDR3 DNA reads TGTGCCAGCAGCTTAGATCTTGCGGATGAGACCCAGTACTTC. Encoded protein: CASSLDLADETQYF.

This sequence joins TRBV5-1 and TRBJ1-6, with 10 positions matching TRBD1. This CDR3 has 14 amino acids. Germline CDR1 reads SGHRS; CDR2 reads YFSETQ. Trimming removed 4 bases from V and 10 bases from J; junction bases left unmatched: 5. CDR3 coding DNA: TGCGCCAGCAGCCCCGGGACAGGGGAATCACCCCTCCACTTT. Amino acid sequence: CASSPGTGESPLHF.

The chain joins TRBV10-1 to TRBJ1-6; 7 bases fit TRBD1. This CDR3 has 13 amino acids. Germline CDR1 is WNHNN and CDR2 is SYGVQD (reference sequence). J gave up 6 bases and V 4 bases, and 0 bases lay outside the gene matches. This CDR3 reads CASSGDSNSPLHF. CDR3 DNA: TGCGCCAGCAGTGGGGACAGTAATTCACCCCTCCACTTT.

The chain uses TRBV9 and TRBJ1-1; D gene uncertain. From germline, CDR1 is SGDLS and CDR2 YYNGEE. V was shortened by 4 bases and J by 2 bases, with 9 bases between the two germline ends. The CDR3 spans 13 residues. The CDR3 spells CASSPRYNTEAFF. DNA of the CDR3: TGTGCCAGCAGCCCCCGTTATAACACTGAAGCTTTCTTT.

This clone was detected once. J is TRBJ2-7 and V is TRBV9, with 8 bases aligning to TRBD1. V lost 0 bases and J lost 3; bases outside the gene matches: 5. The CDR3 length is 15 residues. The V gene's germline CDR1 is SGDLS and CDR2 YYNGEE. CDR3: CASSVGETGVYEQYF. CDR3 coding DNA: TGTGCCAGCAGCGTAGGTGAGACAGGGGTCTACGAGCAGTACTTC. Variable domain in full (rest from reference TRBV9 and TRBJ2-7): DSGVTQTPKHLITATGQRVTLRCSPRSGDLSVYWYQQSLDQGLQFLIQYYNGEERAKGNILERFSAQQFPDLHSELNLSSLELGDSALYFCASSVGETGVYEQYFGPGTRLTVT.

The CDR3 loop is CASSRGGGKLFF. The CDR3 DNA reads TGTGCCAGCAGCCGAGGGGGTGGAAAACTGTTTTTT. The chain has TRBV6-5 and TRBJ1-4; TRBD1 is a possible D gene (6 bases). The V end lost 6 bases, the J end lost 10 bases, and 12 bases lay between the germline ends. This CDR3 region has 12 residues. Per germline, CDR1 MNHEY and CDR2 SVGAGI.

This chain's CDR3 is CASSQEEYRGPNNEQFF. CDR3 nucleotides: TGCGCCAGCAGCCAAGAAGAATACAGGGGCCCAAACAATGAGCAGTTCTTC. J is TRBJ2-1 and V is TRBV4-1, with 7 bases aligning to TRBD1. Looked up from germline, CDR1 is MGHRA and CDR2 is YSYEKL. V was pared by 0 bases and J by 5 bases, with 10 bases of the junction left unmatched. CDR3 length: 17 residues.

The table lists this clone with a few counts. The chain joins TRBV7-9 to TRBJ1-1; D is unresolved. V dropped 3 bases and J dropped 3 bases, with 17 bases sitting between them. The germline V gene has CDR1 SEHNR and CDR2 FQNEAQ (reference sequence). The CDR3 covers 16 residues. The CDR3 DNA follows: TGTGCCAGCAGCTTGCTCAAGGGAGGGAGGGACACTGAAGCTTTCTTT. Translation: CASSLLKGGRDTEAFF.

In nucleotides, the CDR3 is TGTGCCAGCAGTATTATGTCCGGGACTAGCTTTAGCTACGAGCAGTACTTC. It specifies CASSIMSGTSFSYEQYF. The chain carries TRBV28 and TRBJ2-7; 9 bases map to TRBD2. This CDR3 comprises 17 residues. J gave up 3 bases and V 5 bases, and 14 bases lay outside the gene matches. Germline CDR1 reads MDHEN; CDR2 reads SYDVKM.

V is TRBV10-2 and J is TRBJ1-1; 8 bases match TRBD1. Germline loops: CDR1 WSHSY, CDR2 SAAADI. With 0 bases clipped from V and 1 base from J, the junction kept 16 bases outside the gene matches. The CDR3 length is 20 residues. The CDR3 sequence is CASSESLSVAGGAGNTEAFF. CDR3 sequence (DNA): TGCGCCAGCAGTGAGTCGTTGTCTGTAGCAGGGGGCGCGGGGAACACTGAAGCTTTCTTT.

The chain employs TRBV27 and TRBJ1-2; TRBD1 matches at 8 bases. This CDR3 has 15 amino acids. The junction had 12 bases not matched to a gene; V was cut back by 4 bases and J by 8 bases. Germline assignment: CDR1 MNHEY and CDR2 SMNVEV (reference sequence). For the CDR3, the DNA is TGTGCCAGCAGTTCCCGTCGACAGGGGCAACGAGGCTACACCTTC. Protein product: CASSSRRQGQRGYTF.

This chain uses TRBV7-3 with TRBJ2-7, with 9 bases aligning to TRBD1. This CDR3 contains 14 residues. Germline-derived CDR1 and CDR2 are SGHTA and FQGTGA. The trim removed 4 bases at V and 7 bases at J, leaving 8 bases unmatched. DNA for the CDR3: TGTGCCAGCAGCTCGACAGGGGGTGGGAAGGAGCAGTACTTC. Encoded protein: CASSSTGGGKEQYF.

This chain uses TRBV24-1 with TRBJ1-2; no definite D call. Trimming took 2 bases from V and 6 from J, leaving 12 bases between them. The CDR3 is 14 residues long. The germline CDR1 and CDR2 sequences are KGHDR and SFDVKD. CDR3: CATSDSRSQHGYTF. The CDR3 bases are TGTGCCACCAGTGATTCCCGGAGTCAGCATGGCTACACCTTC.

The V gene is TRBV5-6, the J gene TRBJ1-2, with D possibly matching TRBD1 (5 bases). This CDR3 has 15 residues. Trimming took off 1 base at V and 4 bases at J, with 14 bases between the two ends. Germline CDR1 and CDR2: SGHDT and YYEEEE. The CDR3 bases are TGTGCCAGCAGCTTGATTACGGGGGTAGGCTATGGCTACACCTTC. Protein sequence: CASSLITGVGYGYTF.

The chain combines TRBV12-3 or TRBV12-4 with TRBJ2-1; D gene uncertain. V dropped 7 bases and J dropped 9 bases, with 16 bases sitting between them. CDR3 length: 13 amino acids. The CDR3 reads CASIRIDASEQFF. CDR3 nucleotides: TGTGCCAGCATTAGGATAGACGCTAGTGAGCAGTTCTTC.

There are a few counts of this clone. The rearrangement links TRBV7-3 to TRBJ1-2; TRBD1 is a possible D gene (6 bases). CDR1 is SGHTA, CDR2 FQGTGA, per germline. The V gene lost 5 bases and the J gene lost 8 bases, with 15 bases spanning the gap. The CDR3 spans 13 residues. CDR3 sequence reads: CASSPPDRWGYTF. CDR3 coding DNA: TGTGCCAGCAGCCCCCCGGACAGATGGGGCTACACCTTC.

The CDR3 DNA sequence: TGTGCCAGCAGACGAGGACAGGGAGGTGAGGGGGGCAATCAGCCCCAGCATTTT. The encoded protein is CASRRGQGGEGGNQPQHF. The gene calls are TRBV27 and TRBJ1-5; 8 nucleotides align to TRBD1. The CDR3 totals 18 residues. The trim removed 6 bases at V and 2 bases at J, leaving 15 bases unmatched. Germline V gene data show CDR1 as MNHEY and CDR2 as SMNVEV (reference sequence).

The chain joins TRBV7-2 to TRBJ2-2, with 11 bases that match TRBD2. CDR3 length equals 18 residues. J was trimmed by 2 bases and V by 2 bases; bases with no gene match: 7. Germline V gene data show CDR1 as SGHTA and CDR2 as FQGNSA. CDR3 protein: CASSLRSSGGSNTGELFF. The CDR3 DNA follows: TGTGCCAGCAGCTTAAGGTCTAGCGGGGGGTCTAACACCGGGGAGCTGTTTTTT.

This clone was found a few times. The chain combines TRBV18 with TRBJ2-2; D is uncertain. Germline V gene lookup returns CDR1 KGHSH and CDR2 LQKENI. The CDR3 has 16 amino acids. V lost 1 base to trimming and J lost 3 bases, with 12 bases between them. The CDR3 DNA is TGTGCCAGCTCACCACGGAGCCTGAAGGACACCGGGGAGCTGTTTTTT. It translates to CASSPRSLKDTGELFF. Full variable domain (outside the CDR3, taken from reference TRBV18 and TRBJ2-2): NAGVMQNPRHLVRRRGQEARLRCSPMKGHSHVYWYRQLPEEGLKFMVYLQKENIIDESGMPKERFSAEFPKEGPSILRIQQVVRGDSAAYFCASSPRSLKDTGELFFGEGSRLTVL.

The gene calls are TRBV2 and TRBJ1-1, with 7 bases aligning to TRBD1. This CDR3 region has 13 residues. Germline V gene lookup returns CDR1 SNHLY and CDR2 FYNNEI. V was clipped by 4 bases and J by 6 bases; unmatched bases: 5. The CDR3 DNA reads as TGTGCCAGCAGTGGGACAGGTATCCCTGAAGCTTTCTTT. Translation gives CASSGTGIPEAFF.

This clone occurred a few times. J is TRBJ2-5 and V is TRBV11-3; D gene uncertain. The CDR3 is 15 amino acids. The germline V gene encodes CDR1 SGHNT and CDR2 YENEEA. The V end lost 4 bases, the J end lost 5 bases, and 17 bases lay between the germline ends. The CDR3 is CASSSRVGPVETQYF. The CDR3 nucleotides are TGTGCCAGCAGCTCACGGGTCGGCCCGGTGGAGACCCAGTACTTC. Looking up the rest from reference TRBV11-3 and TRBJ2-5 gives the full variable domain: EAGVVQSPRYKIIEKKQPVAFWCNPISGHNTLYWYLQNLGQGPELLIRYENEEAVDDSQLPKDRFSAERLKGVDSTLKIQPAELGDSAVYLCASSSRVGPVETQYFGPGTRLLVL.

The gene calls are TRBV9 and TRBJ1-3, with 7 bases matching TRBD1. This CDR3 comprises 14 residues. Losses at the gene ends were 4 bases for V and 3 bases for J; bases not matched to a gene: 4. Germline-derived CDR1 and CDR2 are SGDLS and YYNGEE. CDR3 protein: CASSLYRGGNTIYF. DNA of the CDR3: TGTGCCAGCAGCTTATACAGGGGTGGAAACACCATATATTTT.

CDR3 amino acids: CASSQDRGKFEKLFF. The DNA for the CDR3 is TGTGCCAGCAGCCAAGACAGGGGAAAATTTGAAAAACTGTTTTTT. The rearrangement uses TRBV3-1 (or the pseudogene TRBV3-2) and TRBJ1-4; possible D gene TRBD1, 6 bases. The V end was cut by 0 bases, the J end by 7 bases, with 12 bases between. The CDR3 totals 15 residues. Germline V gives CDR1 LGHDT, CDR2 YNNKEL (reference sequence).

The chain links TRBV6-5 to TRBJ2-3; TRBD1 aligns across 7 bases. Germline assignment: CDR1 MNHEY and CDR2 SVGAGI. V shed 11 bases and J 3 bases; nucleotides not matched to a gene: 14. The CDR3 contains 15 residues. Here the CDR3 reads CACVEGAWTTDTQYF. Here the CDR3 DNA reads TGTGCCTGCGTAGAGGGGGCTTGGACAACAGATACGCAGTATTTT.

The chain combines TRBV10-3 with TRBJ1-1; D ambiguous. CDR1 is ENHRY, CDR2 SYGVKD, per germline. Trimming took off 6 bases at V and 8 bases at J, with 13 bases between the two ends. This CDR3 has 12 amino acids. In DNA form, the CDR3 reads TGTGCCATCAGGGCTTCGACTACAGAAGCTTTCTTT. Its protein is CAIRASTTEAFF.

The genes are TRBV19 and TRBJ1-2; unclear D gene. In germline, CDR1 is LNHDA, CDR2 SQIVND (reference sequence). The V end was cut by 7 bases, the J end by 8 bases, with 14 bases between. The CDR3 contains 12 residues. The DNA for the CDR3 is TGTGCCAGTAAGCCGAACTCCTTCGGCTACACCTTC. Translating it yields CASKPNSFGYTF.